The clone carrying this T cell receptor beta chain came up many times. RNA transcripts served as the template for amplifying TCR beta CDR3 regions. HTBI primers drove first-round RT-PCR of the TCR CDR3. In TCRdb, the multiplex PCR reads were re-called with MiXCR into one record per CDR3 protein. Of under 350,000 distinct CDR3 sequences listed, roughly 13% were seen once; the top ten hold 34%. The sample belongs to a study of T cells in Graves' hyperthyroidism and ophthalmopathy. PBMCs stemmed from 10 ml fresh peripheral blood. This CDR3 spans 13 amino acids. Germline V CDR1 and CDR2: DFQATT, SNEGSKA (reference sequence). V was clipped by 5 bases and J by 4 bases; unmatched bases: 4.

The source of this sequence is a woman aged 40 to 50 with Graves' ophthalmopathy. The V gene is TRBV20-1, the J gene TRBJ2-1, with 8 positions matching TRBD1. The sequencing sample was made of blood. The CDR3 bases are TGCAGTGCTTCTGGACAGGGATACAATGAGCAGTTCTTC. Translated, it gives CSASGQGYNEQFF.